The present entry profiles one T cell receptor (beta chain) with its context. TCR beta CDR3 sequences were amplified from RNA transcripts. First-round RT-PCR targeting the TCR CDR3 was performed with the HTBI primer set. TCRdb processed the multiplex PCR reads anew with MiXCR; each CDR3 protein has one entry. Here the sample spans 800,000 or so distinct CDR3 sequences, 38% being singletons. The data derive from a study of T cells in Graves' hyperthyroidism and ophthalmopathy. Out of over 7.5 ml of fresh peripheral blood came the PBMCs. Sequenced sample: blood. This TCR was sampled from a man aged 18-30 years with Graves' hyperthyroidism.

The CDR3 nucleotides read TGTGCCAGCACCCACGGAGCGGGGTCCGAAGAAAAACTGTTTTTT. Its protein product is CASTHGAGSEEKLFF. The rearrangement links TRBV6-1 to TRBJ1-4, with D hard to call. Trimming took off 7 bases at V and 8 bases at J, with 20 bases between the two ends. Germline CDR1 is MNHNS and CDR2 is SASEGT. The CDR3 covers 15 residues.